The 18 T cell receptor beta chains listed next were all sequenced from one sample in a study of immune evolution from preneoplasia to lung adenocarcinoma. Sequencing used immunoSEQ multiplex PCR; TCRdb keeps in-frame clones, though not all of them. The data contain 4,900 or so clones, roughly 79% of them seen just once; the ten biggest clones take up less than 9%. Sequencing input: FFPE minimally invasive lung adenocarcinoma tissue. These TCRs come from a person aged 60-79 years with lung adenocarcinoma.

The J gene is TRBJ2-5, the V gene TRBV5-8, with 11 nucleotides matching TRBD2. Germline V gene sequence: CDR1 SGHTS, CDR2 YDEGEE. V lost 3 bases and J lost 4; bases outside the gene matches: 2. This CDR3 is built from 14 residues. For the CDR3, the DNA is TGTGCCAGCAGCTGGGGGACTAGCGGAGAGACCCAGTACTTC. Its translation is CASSWGTSGETQYF.

This chain connects TRBV19 to TRBJ2-1; weak D call: TRBD1 (5 bases). The ends were cut back, 3 bases at V and 9 bases at J, with 27 bases in the middle. Germline V gene sequence: CDR1 LNHDA, CDR2 SQIVND (reference sequence). The CDR3 has 18 amino acids. CDR3 amino acids: CASSMQGGFFLRPIEQFF. CDR3 DNA sequence: TGTGCCAGTAGTATGCAGGGTGGATTTTTTTTGCGCCCTATTGAGCAGTTCTTC.

The chain is built from TRBV28 and TRBJ2-1, with TRBD2 matching 10 bases. There are 15 residues in the CDR3. Looked up from germline, CDR1 is MDHEN and CDR2 is SYDVKM. The V gene end was trimmed by 3 bases and the J gene end by 5 bases; junction bases not matched to a gene: 4. The CDR3, as DNA: TGTGCCAGCAGTTTCGGAGGACTAGCGGACAATGAGCAGTTCTTC. Its protein is CASSFGGLADNEQFF.

This clone was seen once. The rearrangement uses TRBV7-3 and TRBJ2-1; D is unresolved. Germline assignment: CDR1 SGHTA and CDR2 FQGTGA. Trimming took off 4 bases at V and 6 bases at J, with 7 bases between the two ends. This CDR3 has 12 amino acids. CDR3 nucleotide sequence: TGTGCCAGCAGCTCCGACGGCAATGAGCAGTTCTTC. Its protein product is CASSSDGNEQFF.

This chain connects TRBV30 to TRBJ2-1, with D unclear. The CDR3 runs to 12 residues. Germline V gives CDR1 GTSNPN, CDR2 SVGIG (reference sequence). Between the trimmed V and J ends, which lost 3 bases and 10 bases, there was a span of 13 bases. In nucleotides, the CDR3 is TGTGCCTGGAGACCATACGGATCCGAGCAGTTCTTC. This gives the protein CAWRPYGSEQFF. Filled out from reference TRBV30 and TRBJ2-1, the complete variable domain reads SQTIHQWPATLVQPVGSPLSLECTVEGTSNPNLYWYRQAAGRGLQLLFYSVGIGQISSEVPQNLSASRPQDRQFILSSKKLLLSDSGFYLCAWRPYGSEQFFGPGTRLTVL.

The chain links TRBV29-1 to TRBJ2-7, with 7 bases aligning to TRBD2. Germline-derived CDR1 and CDR2 are SQVTM and ANQGSEA. Trimming cost V 4 bases and J 6 bases; bases outside gene matches: 12. The CDR3 contains 14 residues. The CDR3 bases are TGCAGCGTTGTCCCGATCGCGGGAGTGGGCGAGCAGTACTTC. The encoded protein is CSVVPIAGVGEQYF.

The chain links TRBV5-1 to TRBJ2-2; D unclear. Germline loops: CDR1 SGHRS, CDR2 YFSETQ. This CDR3 has 16 residues. Trimming took off 3 bases at V and 3 bases at J, with 15 bases between the two ends. Here the CDR3 DNA reads TGCGCCAGCAGCTCGGACGGAAATCGGGACACCGGGGAGCTGTTTTTT. This encodes CASSSDGNRDTGELFF.

CDR3 amino acids: CASSSRDRSSYEQYF. The CDR3 coding sequence is TGTGCCAGCAGCTCTAGGGACAGGAGCTCCTACGAGCAGTACTTC. This sequence joins TRBV5-4 and TRBJ2-7, with TRBD1 matching over 8 bases. Germline V lookup: CDR1 SGHNT, CDR2 YYREEE (reference sequence). J lost 0 bases, V lost 3 bases, and 5 bases had no gene match. This CDR3 is 15 amino acids long.

The chain joins TRBV7-9 to TRBJ1-2; D call uncertain. Germline V CDR1 and CDR2: SEHNR, FQNEAQ (reference sequence). The CDR3 is 11 amino acids. The germline V and J ends were trimmed by 3 bases and 10 bases, with 9 bases remaining between them. DNA of the CDR3: TGTGCCAGCAGCTTGAACTATCTCTACACCTTC. Residues: CASSLNYLYTF.

This clone has just a few counts. This chain uses TRBV28 with TRBJ2-1; 8 bases align to TRBD2. Trimming at V came to 10 bases and at J to 10 bases, leaving 15 bases not matched to a gene. This CDR3 is 14 amino acids long. CDR1 and CDR2 (germline): MDHEN, SYDVKM. In DNA, the CDR3 is TGTGCCACCCAGTACAGCGGGAGACTAAAGGAGCAGTTCTTC. Translation gives CATQYSGRLKEQFF.

The chain carries TRBV2 and TRBJ2-4; the match to TRBD1 covers 7 bases. CDR3 size: 16 residues. Germline V CDR1 and CDR2: SNHLY, FYNNEI. J lost 7 bases, V lost 7 bases, and 16 bases had no gene match. CDR3 in DNA: TGTGCCAGCACCGAAGTAACAGGGGTGGGGTACAACATTCAGTACTTC. Protein product: CASTEVTGVGYNIQYF.

This chain connects TRBV19 to TRBJ1-2; D call uncertain. Germline V gene sequence: CDR1 LNHDA, CDR2 SQIVND (reference sequence). V shed 5 bases and J shed 14 bases, with 9 bases lying between them. The CDR3 is 9 residues long. The CDR3 region is CASSSPRTF. The CDR3 nucleotides are TGTGCCAGTAGTTCCCCTAGGACCTTC.

The chain combines TRBV15 with TRBJ1-1; D might be TRBD1 (6 bases). Germline lookup yields CDR1 LNHNV and CDR2 YYDKDF (reference sequence). CDR3 size: 15 residues. V lost 3 bases and J lost 4, with 15 bases in between. The DNA for the CDR3 is TGTGCCACCAGCAGGGGCGGAGGGGGAGGCACTGAAGCTTTCTTT. Its protein is CATSRGGGGGTEAFF.

CDR3 in DNA: TGCGCCAGCAGCTGGACAGTCGAAGGCACCGGGGAGCTGTTTTTT. Amino acid sequence: CASSWTVEGTGELFF. The gene calls are TRBV5-1 and TRBJ2-2, with a weak D call TRBD1 (6 bases). The germline V gene encodes CDR1 SGHRS and CDR2 YFSETQ. Trimming removed 3 bases at V and 4 bases at J, with 13 bases between. The CDR3 consists of 15 residues.

This chain connects TRBV2 to TRBJ2-3; D not resolved. Per the germline V gene, CDR1 is SNHLY and CDR2 is FYNNEI. Between the trimmed V and J ends, which lost 2 bases and 6 bases, there was a span of 9 bases. There are 13 residues in the CDR3. In DNA, the CDR3 is TGTGCCAGCAGTGAATTTATAATGGATACGCAGTATTTT. This codes for CASSEFIMDTQYF.

CDR3 amino acids: CASSFNRGLGGYTF. The CDR3, as DNA: TGTGCCAGCAGTTTTAACAGGGGGCTTGGTGGCTACACCTTC. V is TRBV28 and J is TRBJ1-2, with 9 bases that match TRBD1. The CDR3 is made up of 14 amino acids. Trimming at V came to 3 bases and at J to 7 bases, leaving 6 bases not matched to a gene. CDR1 and CDR2 (germline): MDHEN, SYDVKM.

This CDR3 is CAWSLGQGSNEQFF. The CDR3, as DNA: TGTGCCTGGAGTCTAGGACAGGGGAGCAATGAGCAGTTCTTC. This rearrangement joins TRBV30 to TRBJ2-1; 9 bases line up with TRBD1. CDR1 and CDR2 (germline): GTSNPN, SVGIG (reference sequence). V shed 2 bases, J shed 6 bases, and the junction held 5 bases outside the gene matches. This CDR3 is built from 14 residues.

This sequence joins TRBV5-4 and TRBJ2-3; D may be TRBD1 or TRBD2 (5 bases each). The CDR3 is 16 residues long. Germline CDR1 reads SGHNT; CDR2 reads YYREEE (reference sequence). V gave up 0 bases and J gave up 1 base, with 12 bases separating them. The CDR3 region is CASSLARGGGTDTQYF. The CDR3 DNA follows: TGTGCCAGCAGCTTGGCGAGGGGCGGCGGCACAGATACGCAGTATTTT. The whole variable domain, filled in from reference TRBV5-4 and TRBJ2-3, reads ETGVTQSPTHLIKTRGQQVTLRCSSQSGHNTVSWYQQALGQGPQFIFQYYREEENGRGNFPPRFSGLQFPNYSSELNVNALELDDSALYLCASSLARGGGTDTQYFGPGTRLTVL.